Below are 14 T cell receptor beta chains sequenced from a single sample in a study of shared clonotypes between healthy human individuals. Assay: immunoSEQ multiplex PCR; the TCRdb copy retains only in-frame clones and omits some. This table holds around 1,100,000 clones, around 77% found once. The sequencing sample was made of memory CD4+ T cells from PBMCs. The subset was: CD45RA-negative fraction. Source of these receptors: a young man in good health. Some clones in this sample may be carry-over from other donors' samples.

The chain employs TRBV29-1 and TRBJ2-7, with D possibly being TRBD1 (6 bases). Trimming pared 6 bases from V and 7 bases from J, leaving 16 bases between. CDR3 length equals 12 residues. The germline V gene has CDR1 SQVTM and CDR2 ANQGSEA. The CDR3 loop is CSVAGTSLEQYF. In nucleotides, the CDR3 is TGCAGCGTCGCTGGGACATCCCTGGAGCAGTACTTC.

The J gene is TRBJ2-3, the V gene TRBV11-1; D gene ambiguous. CDR3 length: 13 amino acids. CDR1 is SGHAT, CDR2 FQDESV, per germline (reference sequence). The V and J ends lost 5 bases and 3 bases respectively, with 9 bases between them. CDR3 DNA sequence: TGTGCCAGCAGCACTCGACCTACAGATACGCAGTATTTT. Its translation is CASSTRPTDTQYF. Variable domain in full (rest from reference TRBV11-1 and TRBJ2-3): EAEVAQSPRYKITEKSQAVAFWCDPISGHATLYWYRQILGQGPELLVQFQDESVVDDSQLPKDRFSAERLKGVDSTLKIQPAELGDSAMYLCASSTRPTDTQYFGPGTRLTVL.

This clone has only a few counts. The V call is TRBV25-1, the J call TRBJ1-5, with no clear D. The germline V gene has CDR1 MGHDK and CDR2 SYGVNS. This CDR3 has 14 amino acids. Trimming stripped 1 base from V and 7 bases from J, with 11 bases between. The DNA of the CDR3 is TGTGCCAGCAGTGAATCGGTGGTCGGGCAGCCCCAGCATTTT. Its translation is CASSESVVGQPQHF.

The genes are TRBV28 and TRBJ1-5, with D perhaps matching TRBD1 (5 bases). The germline V gene has CDR1 MDHEN and CDR2 SYDVKM. The CDR3 is 14 residues long. Deletions cut 6 bases from V and 4 bases from J, with 13 bases between. CDR3 in DNA: TGTGCCAGCAGCTCCAGGGTACGGAATCAGCCCCAGCATTTT. Its protein product is CASSSRVRNQPQHF.

The J gene is TRBJ2-7, the V gene TRBV6-1; D gene unclear. Per the germline V gene, CDR1 is MNHNS and CDR2 is SASEGT. CDR3 length: 13 residues. Trimming took off 6 bases at V and 3 bases at J, with 12 bases between the two ends. The chain's CDR3 is CASRTNPYYEQYF. CDR3 coding DNA: TGTGCCAGCAGGACGAACCCTTACTACGAGCAGTACTTC.

This rearrangement joins TRBV5-1 to TRBJ1-1, with TRBD1 matching over 8 bases. Trimming cost V 3 bases and J 0 bases; bases outside gene matches: 7. The length of the CDR3 is 16 residues. The germline CDR1 and CDR2 sequences are SGHRS and YFSETQ. CDR3 DNA sequence: TGCGCCAGCAGCTCCGGACAGGGAGGGGTGAACACTGAAGCTTTCTTT. Protein product: CASSSGQGGVNTEAFF. The whole variable domain, filled in from reference TRBV5-1 and TRBJ1-1, reads KAGVTQTPRYLIKTRGQQVTLSCSPISGHRSVSWYQQTPGQGLQFLFEYFSETQRNKGNFPGRFSGRQFSNSRSEMNVSTLELGDSALYLCASSSGQGGVNTEAFFGQGTRLTVV.

The chain recombines TRBV7-2 with TRBJ2-6; D not certain. The CDR3 runs 18 residues. From germline, CDR1 is SGHTA and CDR2 FQGNSA. With 0 bases removed from V and 0 bases from J, the gap between germline ends came to 12 bases. The CDR3 DNA reads TGTGCCAGCAGCTTAGCTCTTGTGGGTTACTCTGGGGCCAACGTCCTGACTTTC. It encodes CASSLALVGYSGANVLTF.

The chain has TRBV4-1 and TRBJ2-3; 9 bases line up with TRBD2. With 4 bases clipped from V and 0 bases from J, the junction kept 14 bases outside the gene matches. The CDR3 runs to 19 residues. CDR1 is MGHRA and CDR2 is YSYEKL in the germline V gene. The CDR3 loop is CASSLPREPSGTSTDTQYF. Here the CDR3 DNA reads TGCGCCAGCAGCCTCCCAAGGGAACCTAGCGGGACTAGCACAGATACGCAGTATTTT.

The chain joins TRBV7-2 to TRBJ2-1; D is perhaps TRBD1 or TRBD2 (5 bases each). CDR1 is SGHTA, CDR2 FQGNSA, per germline. The CDR3 runs 14 residues. V gave up 4 bases and J gave up 4 bases, with 11 bases separating them. The CDR3 coding sequence is TGTGCCAGCAGCTCCACAGGCGGGTACAATGAGCAGTTCTTC. Amino acid sequence: CASSSTGGYNEQFF.

The chain joins TRBV19 to TRBJ1-5; no clear D. V was pared by 4 bases and J by 4 bases, with 14 bases between. The CDR3 contains 15 residues. In germline, CDR1 is LNHDA, CDR2 SQIVND (reference sequence). CDR3 bases: TGTGCCAGTAGTAGTAGTGCGGGAACAAATCAGCCCCAGCATTTT. Amino acids: CASSSSAGTNQPQHF.

The rearrangement uses TRBV7-9 and TRBJ2-3, with 7 bases aligning to TRBD2. The V and J ends lost 4 bases and 4 bases, in that order; junction bases with no gene match: 5. Germline assignment: CDR1 SEHNR and CDR2 FQNEAQ (reference sequence). CDR3 length equals 14 residues. The CDR3 loop is CASSSSGAPDTQYF. Here the CDR3 DNA reads TGTGCCAGCAGCTCTAGCGGAGCCCCAGATACGCAGTATTTT. Variable domain in full (rest from reference TRBV7-9 and TRBJ2-3): DTGVSQNPRHKITKRGQNVTFRCDPISEHNRLYWYRQTLGQGPEFLTYFQNEAQLEKSRLLSDRFSAERPKGSFSTLEIQRTEQGDSAMYLCASSSSGAPDTQYFGPGTRLTVL.

J is TRBJ1-4 and V is TRBV19; the match to TRBD1 covers 10 bases. V was clipped by 6 bases and J by 7 bases; unmatched bases: 5. From germline, CDR1 is LNHDA and CDR2 SQIVND (reference sequence). There are 14 residues in the CDR3. The CDR3 is CASRTGTGAEKLFF. In DNA form, the CDR3 reads TGTGCCAGTAGAACCGGGACAGGGGCTGAAAAACTGTTTTTT. Together with reference TRBV19 and TRBJ1-4, the CDR3 gives the full variable domain: DGGITQSPKYLFRKEGQNVTLSCEQNLNHDAMYWYRQDPGQGLRLIYYSQIVNDFQKGDIAEGYSVSREKKESFPLTVTSAQKNPTAFYLCASRTGTGAEKLFFGSGTQLSVL.

The chain employs TRBV5-1 and TRBJ2-5, with no clear D. The germline gives CDR1 SGHRS, CDR2 YFSETQ. The CDR3 sequence is 16 residues long. Trimming removed 0 bases from V and 3 bases from J, with 15 bases in between. As DNA, the CDR3 is TGCGCCAGCAGCTTGGCCATAGGTCGTGGAGAAGAGACCCAGTACTTC. Encoded protein: CASSLAIGRGEETQYF.

The V and J genes are TRBV10-3 and TRBJ1-2; TRBD1 agrees at 12 bases. Germline loops: CDR1 ENHRY, CDR2 SYGVKD. The CDR3 spans 15 residues. V shed 2 bases and J 4 bases; nucleotides not matched to a gene: 2. CDR3 sequence reads: CAISEGTGGSYGYTF. The CDR3 region has the DNA TGTGCCATCAGTGAGGGGACAGGGGGCTCCTATGGCTACACCTTC.